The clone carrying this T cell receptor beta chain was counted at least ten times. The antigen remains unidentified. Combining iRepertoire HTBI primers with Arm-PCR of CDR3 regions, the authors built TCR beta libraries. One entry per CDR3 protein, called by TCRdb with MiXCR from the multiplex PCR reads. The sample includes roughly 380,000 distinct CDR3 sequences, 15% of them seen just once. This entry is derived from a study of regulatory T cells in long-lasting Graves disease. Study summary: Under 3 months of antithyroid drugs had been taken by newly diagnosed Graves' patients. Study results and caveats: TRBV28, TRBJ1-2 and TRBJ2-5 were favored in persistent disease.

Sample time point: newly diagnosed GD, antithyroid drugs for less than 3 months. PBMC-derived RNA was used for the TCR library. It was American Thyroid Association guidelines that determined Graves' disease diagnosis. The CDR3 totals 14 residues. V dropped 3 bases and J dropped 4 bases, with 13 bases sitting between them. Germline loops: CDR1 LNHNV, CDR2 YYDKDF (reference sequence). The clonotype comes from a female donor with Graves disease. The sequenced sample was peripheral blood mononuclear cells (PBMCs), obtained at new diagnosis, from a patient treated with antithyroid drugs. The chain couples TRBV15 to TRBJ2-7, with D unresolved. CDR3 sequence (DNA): TGTGCCACCAGCAGCTATCAAATAGGTTACGAGCAGTACTTC. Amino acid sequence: CATSSYQIGYEQYF.